The rows below give T cell receptor beta chains drawn from one sample of a study of T-cell memory formation after mild COVID-19. One entry per CDR3 protein, called by TCRdb with MiXCR from the 5' RACE reads. The sample has around 510,000 distinct CDR3 sequences; about 22% are singletons. The sample consisted of PBMCs or a T cell subset sorted from them (not recorded which). The receptors come from an adult woman who had mild COVID-19 (a few samples of this study predate the infection). Cell type and time point are not known. CDR3s include the opening cysteine and the closing phenylalanine or tryptophan. A D gene is named only where the DNA matches it firmly. The listing skips clone size in some rows; elsewhere it reads once, few, many or a size class.

TRBV6-2/TRBV6-3,TRBJ2-5,.,few,TGTGCCAGCAGGCCTAGGGGGTTGGGGACCCAGTACTTC,CASRPRGLGTQYF
TRBV12-3/TRBV12-4,TRBJ2-5,.,few,TGTGCCAGCAGTTTAGGGCCCCTCAGGGAGACCCAGTACTTC,CASSLGPLRETQYF
TRBV12-3/TRBV12-4,TRBJ2-7,.,.,TGTGCCAGCAGTCTGGGAGGCTCTTACTACGAGCAGTACTTC,CASSLGGSYYEQYF
TRBV29-1,TRBJ2-1,.,.,TGCAGCGTTGAAGCCCGACAGGTTAGCTCCTACAATGAGCAGTTCTTC,CSVEARQVSSYNEQFF
TRBV10-3,TRBJ2-3,TRBD2,few,TGTGCCACCCGGACTAGCGGGACAGATACGCAGTATTTT,CATRTSGTDTQYF
TRBV7-9,TRBJ1-2,.,few,TGTGCCAGCAGCTTAGTGGCAGGGGACTATGGCTACACCTTC,CASSLVAGDYGYTF
TRBV12-3/TRBV12-4,TRBJ1-5,.,.,TGTGCCGCAGGGTTCAATCAGCCCCAGCATTTT,CAAGFNQPQHF
TRBV7-9,TRBJ2-5,.,.,TGTGCCAGCTGTGCGGGGCCCCAAGAGACCCAGTACTTC,CASCAGPQETQYF
TRBV7-9,TRBJ2-1,.,few,TGTGCCAGCAGCCCCCAGACGGTATACAATGAGCAGTTCTTC,CASSPQTVYNEQFF
TRBV7-9,TRBJ1-2,.,.,TGTGCCAGCAGCGGTCTTTCCTATGGCTACACCTTC,CASSGLSYGYTF
TRBV5-1,TRBJ2-1,TRBD2,.,TGCGCCAGCAGCTTGGGACTAGCGGGAGGGCCAGGGGTTGAGCAGTTCTTC,CASSLGLAGGPGVEQFF
TRBV3-1,TRBJ1-6,.,.,TGTGCCAGCAGCCAAGATGATCGGTCACCCCTCCACTTT,CASSQDDRSPLHF
TRBV6-1,TRBJ2-1,TRBD2,.,TGTGCCAGCGGGACTAGCGGACTCAATGAGCAGTTCTTC,CASGTSGLNEQFF
TRBV29-1,TRBJ2-4,TRBD1,.,TGCAGCGTTGAGGACAGGGTAAAAAACATTCAGTACTTC,CSVEDRVKNIQYF
TRBV5-5,TRBJ2-1,TRBD2,few,TGTGCCAGCAGCTGGTGGGCGGGAGGGGACTACAATGAGCAGTTCTTC,CASSWWAGGDYNEQFF
TRBV2,TRBJ2-1,.,few,TGTGCCAGCAGCTCCCTAGCGTCGGGGGAGCAGTTCTTC,CASSSLASGEQFF
TRBV12-3/TRBV12-4,TRBJ2-2,TRBD2,.,TGTGCCAGCAGTTTTCACGGGACTAGCGGGAGTTTTGCCGGGGAGCTGTTTTTT,CASSFHGTSGSFAGELFF
TRBV12-3/TRBV12-4,TRBJ2-1,.,.,TGTGCCAGCAGCTACAATGGAGCCAACTACAATGAGCAGTTCTTC,CASSYNGANYNEQFF
TRBV9,TRBJ2-3,TRBD2,few,TGTGCCAGCAGCGTTGGGGCTAGCGGGGCAGATACGCAGTATTTT,CASSVGASGADTQYF
TRBV7-9,TRBJ2-5,.,few,TGTGCCATCAGGGTTATAGAGACCCAGTACTTC,CAIRVIETQYF
TRBV7-9,TRBJ2-7,.,many,TGTGCCAGCAGGGGCGAGCGGGCCCCCTACGAGCAGTACTTC,CASRGERAPYEQYF
TRBV5-1,TRBJ2-3,TRBD2,.,TGCGCCAGCAGCGGCGGCCCGGGACTAGCGGGAGCCCTCACAGATACGCAGTATTTT,CASSGGPGLAGALTDTQYF
TRBV7-9,TRBJ2-7,TRBD2,many,TGTGCCAGCAGCTTAGAGGTAGCGGGACTCGAGCAGTACTTC,CASSLEVAGLEQYF
TRBV4-2,TRBJ1-2,.,.,TGTGCCAGCAGCCAAGACACCCGGGCGCACAGCCCATATGGCTACACCTTC,CASSQDTRAHSPYGYTF
TRBV5-1,TRBJ1-2,.,few,TGCGCCAGCAGCTTGGGAGTACGAACACCCTCCCAAGGGGGTGGCTACACCTTC,CASSLGVRTPSQGGGYTF
TRBV20-1,TRBJ1-1,.,.,TGCAGTGCCCAGACATATGAAGCTTTCTTT,CSAQTYEAFF
TRBV7-9,TRBJ2-7,TRBD2,few,TGTGCCAGCTCCCTAGGGCTAGCGGGAGCCCCCGCCTACGAGCAGTACTTC,CASSLGLAGAPAYEQYF
TRBV19,TRBJ2-1,TRBD1,few,TGTGCCAGTAGTGCCGGGACAGGGGGTCCTGAGCAGTTCTTC,CASSAGTGGPEQFF
TRBV7-9,TRBJ2-3,.,many,TGTGCCAGCAGCTTAGTCCCAGATACGCAGTATTTT,CASSLVPDTQYF
TRBV25-1,TRBJ1-6,TRBD1,.,TGTGCCAGCAGTGGACAGGGGTATTCACCCCTCCACTTT,CASSGQGYSPLHF
TRBV12-3/TRBV12-4,TRBJ2-5,TRBD1,.,TGTGCCAGCAGTACGGGGACAGGACAAGAGACCCAGTACTTC,CASSTGTGQETQYF
TRBV27,TRBJ2-7,TRBD2,.,TGTGCCAGCGCGGGACTAGCGGCGAGCTCCTACGAGCAGTACTTC,CASAGLAASSYEQYF
TRBV20-1,TRBJ2-1,TRBD2,few,TGCAGTGCCCTGGTAGTGGTAGCGGGTGCCTGGGAGCAGTTCTTC,CSALVVVAGAWEQFF
TRBV19,TRBJ2-3,TRBD1,.,TGTGCCAGTACCGAAGGACAGGGGAGCGCAGATACGCAGTATTTT,CASTEGQGSADTQYF
TRBV12-3/TRBV12-4,TRBJ2-3,.,.,TGTGCCAGCAGTTTAAACGGGAACGAGTTCGATACGCAGTATTTT,CASSLNGNEFDTQYF
TRBV7-2,TRBJ2-7,TRBD2,many,TGTGCCAGCAGCCTAAGACTAGCGGGAGGGCCATACGAGCAGTACTTC,CASSLRLAGGPYEQYF
TRBV11-2,TRBJ1-1,TRBD1,few,TGTGCCAGCAGCTTAGAATGGACAGGGCCTGAAGCTTTCTTT,CASSLEWTGPEAFF
TRBV9,TRBJ2-4,.,many,TGTGCCAGCAGCGAATCAGTGGGAAACATTCAGTACTTC,CASSESVGNIQYF
TRBV18,TRBJ2-1,TRBD2,few,TGTGCCAGCTCACCTAGCGGGGGGGCAGGCAATGAGCAGTTCTTC,CASSPSGGAGNEQFF
TRBV9,TRBJ2-5,TRBD2,many,TGTGCCAGCAGCGTTACTAGCGGGGTTGTTCAAGAGACCCAGTACTTC,CASSVTSGVVQETQYF
TRBV12-3/TRBV12-4,TRBJ2-1,.,.,TGTGCCAGCAGGTTTGCGGGGGCGGGTAATGAGCAGTTCTTC,CASRFAGAGNEQFF
TRBV11-1,TRBJ2-7,.,.,TGTGCCAGCAGCCCTCGTCAACAGGGCTACGAGCAGTACTTC,CASSPRQQGYEQYF
TRBV6-1,TRBJ2-2,.,.,TGTGCCAGCAGTGAGTTGCGTGCAGGGGCCAACACCGGGGAGCTGTTTTTT,CASSELRAGANTGELFF
TRBV9,TRBJ2-7,.,few,TGTGCCAGCAGCGTAGGGCAGGGAGGTCCCTACGAGCAGTACTTC,CASSVGQGGPYEQYF
TRBV4-3,TRBJ2-7,.,few,TGCGCCAGCAGCCAAGATCGGTCTCCCGGGAGTACCTACGAGCAGTACTTC,CASSQDRSPGSTYEQYF
TRBV4-2,TRBJ2-6,TRBD1,.,TGTGCCAGCAGCCAAGATCTAGGGACAGGGAGTTCTGGGGCCAACGTCCTGACTTTC,CASSQDLGTGSSGANVLTF
TRBV29-1,TRBJ2-1,TRBD1,.,TGCAGCGTTGAAGATCGAGACAGGGGGTTTAACAATGAGCAGTTCTTC,CSVEDRDRGFNNEQFF
TRBV10-3,TRBJ2-7,TRBD2,few,TGTGCCATCAAGGGACTAGGGACCTACGAGCAGTACTTC,CAIKGLGTYEQYF
TRBV7-8,TRBJ1-4,.,.,TGTGCCAGCAGCTTAGTGGGCACATATGAAAAACTGTTTTTT,CASSLVGTYEKLFF
TRBV28,TRBJ2-3,TRBD2,.,TGTGCCAGCAGTTTGACTAGCGGGGCTAACACGCAGTATTTT,CASSLTSGANTQYF
TRBV30,TRBJ1-2,.,.,TGTGCCTGGAGTGGCGTTGGCTATGGCTACACCTTC,CAWSGVGYGYTF
TRBV23-1,TRBJ2-7,.,.,TGCGCCAGCAGTCACCAACGGGCGGGGGCTCCCTACGAGCAGTACTTC,CASSHQRAGAPYEQYF
TRBV20-1,TRBJ2-3,.,few,TGCAGTGAGGGCACTCCTAGCACAGATACGCAGTATTTT,CSEGTPSTDTQYF
TRBV12-3/TRBV12-4,TRBJ1-4,.,few,TGTGCCAGCAGAGCGACGGCACAGGGATCGACTAATGAAAAACTGTTTTTT,CASRATAQGSTNEKLFF
TRBV19,TRBJ2-7,TRBD1,.,TGTGCCAGTAGGAGCCGGACAGGTGAGGACGAGCAGTACTTC,CASRSRTGEDEQYF